Below are 22 T cell receptor beta chains sequenced from a single sample in a study of regulatory T cells. Study observations and caveats: Hydrophobic residues at CDR3 positions 6 and 7 were enriched in conventional CD4+ T cells of CD3G-deficient patients.

The PCR used 52 TRBV and 13 TRBJ primers. Here immunoSEQ multiplex PCR was the method, and the copy in TCRdb shows in-frame clones only, minus some. The table records about 18,000 clones, about 79% of them present only once. These receptors lack a known antigen. The sequenced material came from conventional CD4+ T cells sorted from blood. These receptors were obtained from a person aged 30-39 years with CD3G deficiency.

This clone was seen only once. The rearrangement links TRBV18 to TRBJ1-3, with TRBD1 matching over 7 bases. The CDR3 covers 15 residues. V lost 6 bases to trimming and J lost 4 bases; unmatched junction nucleotides: 9. Germline CDR1 reads KGHSH; CDR2 reads LQKENI. CDR3 protein: CASSPGTAEGNTIYF. CDR3 coding DNA: TGTGCCAGCTCCCCAGGGACAGCCGAAGGAAACACCATATATTTT.

The genes are TRBV6-6 and TRBJ1-1; 8 positions match TRBD1. Trimming took 2 bases from V and 5 from J; bases not matched to a gene: 4. CDR3 size: 14 residues. From germline, CDR1 is MNHNY and CDR2 SVGAGI (reference sequence). The CDR3 DNA follows: TGTGCCAGCAGTTACGGACAGGGTGGGACTGAAGCTTTCTTT. Its translation: CASSYGQGGTEAFF.

The chain has TRBV5-1 and TRBJ2-5; 15 nucleotides line up with TRBD2. The CDR3 extends over 17 amino acids. The V gene's germline CDR1 is SGHRS and CDR2 YFSETQ. V lost 4 bases and J lost 2; bases outside the gene matches: 6. This chain's CDR3 is CASSKGLAGGVQETQYF. CDR3 bases: TGCGCCAGCAGCAAGGGACTAGCGGGAGGAGTGCAAGAGACCCAGTACTTC.

The chain recombines TRBV7-9 with TRBJ2-1; the D gene could be TRBD1 or TRBD2 (6 bases each). V dropped 7 bases and J dropped 11 bases, with 18 bases sitting between them. The germline gives CDR1 SEHNR, CDR2 FQNEAQ (reference sequence). The CDR3 loop spans 13 amino acids. The CDR3 coding sequence is TGTGCCAGCATCCCTGAGGGGGGCCTTAAGCAGTTCTTC. Its protein is CASIPEGGLKQFF.

This chain uses TRBV5-1 with TRBJ1-1; TRBD1 matches 12 bases. Trimming took 4 bases from V and 5 from J; bases not matched to a gene: 9. This CDR3 is 16 amino acids long. Looked up from germline, CDR1 is SGHRS and CDR2 is YFSETQ. This CDR3 is CASSRGQGARSTEAFF. CDR3 nucleotide sequence: TGCGCCAGCAGCCGGGGACAGGGGGCAAGGAGTACTGAAGCTTTCTTT.

The genes are TRBV7-8 and TRBJ2-1, with a possible D match to TRBD1 (5 bases). CDR3 length: 15 residues. Germline V gene data show CDR1 as SGHVS and CDR2 as FQNEAQ. The ends were cut back, 4 bases at V and 9 bases at J, with 19 bases in the middle. The chain's CDR3 is CASSSRLSGQGEQFF. In nucleotides, the CDR3 is TGTGCCAGCAGCTCCCGACTCTCAGGGCAGGGTGAGCAGTTCTTC.

This clone came up once. The chain recombines TRBV19 with TRBJ2-1, with TRBD2 identical over 9 bases. CDR1 is LNHDA and CDR2 is SQIVND in the germline V gene (reference sequence). The J segment lost 7 bases and the V segment lost 1 base, leaving 5 bases of the junction unmatched. The CDR3 contains 15 residues. CDR3 residues: CASSIGSAGGNEQFF. CDR3 nucleotide sequence: TGTGCCAGTAGTATAGGTTCAGCGGGAGGAAATGAGCAGTTCTTC. The whole variable domain, filled in from reference TRBV19 and TRBJ2-1, reads DGGITQSPKYLFRKEGQNVTLSCEQNLNHDAMYWYRQDPGQGLRLIYYSQIVNDFQKGDIAEGYSVSREKKESFPLTVTSAQKNPTAFYLCASSIGSAGGNEQFFGPGTRLTVL.

The chain is built from TRBV10-3 and TRBJ2-1; 7 bases are a match to TRBD2. Germline trimming cut 4 bases from V and 7 bases from J; bases unmatched to any gene: 13. CDR1 and CDR2 from the germline V gene are ENHRY and SYGVKD. The CDR3 has 16 amino acids. Written as DNA, the CDR3 is TGTGCCATCAGTGGCTCGACTAGCAGGAGATCGAATGAGCAGTTCTTC. Protein product: CAISGSTSRRSNEQFF.

This chain links TRBV18 with TRBJ2-7; TRBD2 might be the D (6 bases). V was shortened by 4 bases and J by 5 bases, with 15 bases between the two germline ends. Germline V lookup: CDR1 KGHSH, CDR2 LQKENI. CDR3 length equals 14 residues. This chain's CDR3 is CASSQLAVGHEQYF. CDR3 nucleotide sequence: TGTGCCAGCTCACAACTAGCTGTGGGACACGAGCAGTACTTC.

V is TRBV5-1 and J is TRBJ2-7; tentatively, D is TRBD1 or TRBD2 (5 bases each). The germline gives CDR1 SGHRS, CDR2 YFSETQ. CDR3 length equals 16 residues. V dropped 2 bases and J dropped 6 bases, with 21 bases sitting between them. In DNA, the CDR3 is TGCGCCAGCAGCTTAGGGTCGGGGCTCCAAAGCGGCGAGCAGTACTTC. Its protein product is CASSLGSGLQSGEQYF. Full variable domain (missing parts from reference TRBV5-1 and TRBJ2-7): KAGVTQTPRYLIKTRGQQVTLSCSPISGHRSVSWYQQTPGQGLQFLFEYFSETQRNKGNFPGRFSGRQFSNSRSEMNVSTLELGDSALYLCASSLGSGLQSGEQYFGPGTRLTVT.

The chain carries TRBV28 and TRBJ2-7; 8 nucleotides align to TRBD1. V dropped 6 bases and J dropped 1; count of bases not matched to a gene: 11. The germline CDR1 and CDR2 sequences are MDHEN and SYDVKM. The CDR3 runs to 16 residues. CDR3 residues: CASSTTGQGHSYEQYF. DNA for the CDR3: TGTGCCAGCAGCACAACCGGACAGGGTCATTCCTACGAGCAGTACTTC. Filled out from reference TRBV28 and TRBJ2-7, the complete variable domain reads DVKVTQSSRYLVKRTGEKVFLECVQDMDHENMFWYRQDPGLGLRLIYFSYDVKMKEKGDIPEGYSVSREKKERFSLILESASTNQTSMYLCASSTTGQGHSYEQYFGPGTRLTVT.

The table lists this clone with a few counts. The chain links TRBV10-3 to TRBJ2-6; D remains unclear. Germline V gene sequence: CDR1 ENHRY, CDR2 SYGVKD. The CDR3 is 16 residues long. The V end was cut by 4 bases, the J end by 1 base, with 11 bases between. CDR3 region: CAISGTTPSGANVLTF. The CDR3 DNA sequence: TGTGCCATCAGTGGCACAACCCCTTCTGGGGCCAACGTCCTGACTTTC.

This chain joins TRBV6-5 and TRBJ1-6; 9 positions agree with TRBD1. The CDR3 length is 16 residues. Germline V gene data show CDR1 as MNHEY and CDR2 as SVGAGI. With 0 bases clipped from V and 9 bases from J, the junction kept 6 bases outside the gene matches. CDR3 nucleotides: TGTGCCAGCAGTTACTCACAGGGGGCGTTCGGTTCACCCCTCCACTTT. Protein sequence: CASSYSQGAFGSPLHF.

This clone was recorded only once. V usage is TRBV10-1 and J usage is TRBJ1-1, with D unresolved. Germline-derived CDR1 and CDR2 are WNHNN and SYGVQD (reference sequence). V lost 2 bases to trimming and J lost 5 bases, with 12 bases between them. CDR3 length equals 14 residues. CDR3 amino acids: CASSERAGGTEAFF. DNA for the CDR3: TGCGCCAGCAGTGAGAGGGCAGGCGGGACTGAAGCTTTCTTT.

The chain links TRBV28 to TRBJ1-4, with D perhaps matching TRBD1 (6 bases). The CDR3 spans 16 residues. The V end was cut by 5 bases, the J end by 4 bases, with 17 bases between. Per the germline V gene, CDR1 is MDHEN and CDR2 is SYDVKM. The CDR3 bases are TGTGCCAGCAGTACAGAAACCAGGGGCCATAATGAAAAACTGTTTTTT. Encoded protein: CASSTETRGHNEKLFF.

The chain combines TRBV28 with TRBJ1-2, with D maybe TRBD1 (6 bases). The CDR3 length is 13 residues. Per the germline V gene, CDR1 is MDHEN and CDR2 is SYDVKM. V lost 4 bases, J lost 4 bases, and 10 bases lay in between. The CDR3 DNA reads TGTGCCAGCAGTTCACAGGGAGGCTATGGCTACACCTTC. Its protein is CASSSQGGYGYTF.

The genes are TRBV30 and TRBJ1-5, with D perhaps matching TRBD1 (6 bases). V gave up 1 base and J gave up 9 bases, with 13 bases separating them. CDR1 and CDR2 (germline): GTSNPN, SVGIG (reference sequence). The CDR3 runs to 13 residues. This chain's CDR3 is CAWSEGGERPQHF. The CDR3 DNA reads TGTGCCTGGAGTGAGGGGGGCGAACGGCCCCAGCATTTT.

This sequence joins TRBV7-2 and TRBJ1-4, with D tentatively TRBD1 (5 bases). The ends were cut back, 8 bases at V and 6 bases at J, with 22 bases in the middle. CDR3 length equals 16 residues. In germline, CDR1 is SGHTA, CDR2 FQGNSA. The CDR3 spells CASSRVGGVWDEKLFF. The CDR3 coding sequence is TGTGCCAGCTCCAGGGTAGGTGGGGTTTGGGATGAAAAACTGTTTTTT.

This CDR3 is CASSQDGANYGYTF. In DNA, the CDR3 is TGTGCCAGCAGTCAAGACGGAGCTAACTATGGCTACACCTTC. The V gene is TRBV6-6, the J gene TRBJ1-2; D unresolved. V lost 5 bases and J 0 bases, leaving 10 bases between the germline ends. The CDR3 is made up of 14 amino acids. Looked up from germline, CDR1 is MNHNY and CDR2 is SVGAGI (reference sequence).

Only one count was recorded for this clone. CDR3 nucleotide sequence: TGTGCCAGTAGTATCATCACAGGGGGCGTAGAGACCCAGTACTTC. It is translated as CASSIITGGVETQYF. The chain couples TRBV19 to TRBJ2-5; TRBD1 matches at 9 bases. The length of the CDR3 is 15 residues. Germline lookup yields CDR1 LNHDA and CDR2 SQIVND (reference sequence). J gave up 4 bases and V 3 bases, and 6 bases lay outside the gene matches.

A remark on this clone: At one end the junction does not follow the germline gene, possibly because of a read error. The chain joins TRBV28 to TRBJ2-3; the D is unclear. In germline, CDR1 is MDHEN, CDR2 SYDVKM. This CDR3 region has 13 residues. The CDR3 DNA reads as TGTGCCAGCAGTACCCACGGCACAGCTACGCAGTATTTT. It codes for CASSTHGTATQYF.

J is TRBJ2-7 and V is TRBV10-3, with D uncertain. The CDR3 runs to 12 residues. Germline CDR1 is ENHRY and CDR2 is SYGVKD. Trimming took 4 bases from V and 6 from J, leaving 10 bases between them. The CDR3 loop is CAISGSGGEQYF. As DNA, the CDR3 is TGTGCCATCAGTGGGTCGGGTGGCGAGCAGTACTTC.